This TCR beta chain is from a study of CXCR3-negative and CXCR3-positive naive CD8 T cells. CDR3 length: 15 amino acids. TRB cDNA was prepared as libraries by UMI-labeled 5' RACE. TCRdb re-called the 5' RACE reads; every CDR3 protein appears as one record, without DNA. This sample contains some 8,300 distinct CDR3 sequences. This TCR derives from a human donor in good health. Some clones in this sample may be carry-over from other donors' samples. The V and J genes are TRBV12-3 or TRBV12-4 and TRBJ1-1. Sequencing was performed on naive CXCR3- CD8+ T cells from blood. Subset reported: CD45RO-CCR7+CD27+CD95- naive CD8+ T cells lacking CXCR3 (TNR3-). CDR3 region: CASSLAGNMNTEAFF.